This TCR beta chain was sequenced for a study of blood T cell repertoires in COVID-19. Here immunoSEQ multiplex PCR was the method, and the copy in TCRdb shows in-frame clones only, minus some. The sample has some 230,000 clones, 85% seen once. This clone appeared many times. Germline V gene lookup returns CDR1 MNHNS and CDR2 SASEGT. Trimming removed 1 base at V and 5 bases at J, with 14 bases between. This CDR3 contains 15 residues. This sequence joins TRBV6-1 and TRBJ1-2; unclear D gene. The sample taken for sequencing was peripheral blood. The clonotype comes from a man between 50 and 59 years old who had recovered from COVID-19. This chain's CDR3 is CASSEEAAYPYGYTF. The CDR3 DNA is TGTGCCAGCAGTGAAGAGGCGGCCTATCCGTATGGCTACACCTTC.